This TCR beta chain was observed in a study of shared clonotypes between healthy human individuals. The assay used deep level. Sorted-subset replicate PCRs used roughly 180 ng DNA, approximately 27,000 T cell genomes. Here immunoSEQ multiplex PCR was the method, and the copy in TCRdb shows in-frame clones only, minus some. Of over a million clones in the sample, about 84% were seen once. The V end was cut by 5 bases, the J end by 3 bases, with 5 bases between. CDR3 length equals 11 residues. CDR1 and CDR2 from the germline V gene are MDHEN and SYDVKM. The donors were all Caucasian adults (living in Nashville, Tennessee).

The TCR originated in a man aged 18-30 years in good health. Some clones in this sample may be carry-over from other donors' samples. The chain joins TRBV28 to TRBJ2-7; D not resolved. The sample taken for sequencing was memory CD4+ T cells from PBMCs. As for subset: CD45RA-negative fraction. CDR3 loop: CASSTYYEQYF. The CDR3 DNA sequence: TGTGCCAGCAGTACCTACTACGAGCAGTACTTC.